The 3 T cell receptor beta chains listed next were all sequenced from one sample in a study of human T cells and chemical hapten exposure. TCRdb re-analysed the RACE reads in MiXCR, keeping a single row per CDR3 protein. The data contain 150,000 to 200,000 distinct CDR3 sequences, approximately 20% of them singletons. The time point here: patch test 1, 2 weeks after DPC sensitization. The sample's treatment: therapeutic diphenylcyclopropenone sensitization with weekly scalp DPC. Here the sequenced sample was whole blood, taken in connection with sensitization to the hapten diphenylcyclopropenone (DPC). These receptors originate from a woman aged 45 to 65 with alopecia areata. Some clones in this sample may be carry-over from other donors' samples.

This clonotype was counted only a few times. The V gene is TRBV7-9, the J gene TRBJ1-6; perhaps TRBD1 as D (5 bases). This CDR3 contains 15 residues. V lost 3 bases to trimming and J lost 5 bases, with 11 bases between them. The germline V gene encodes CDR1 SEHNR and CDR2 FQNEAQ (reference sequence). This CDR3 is CASSLRGGDNSPLHF. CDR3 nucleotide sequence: TGTGCCAGCAGCTTGAGGGGCGGGGATAATTCACCCCTCCACTTT.

DNA of the CDR3: TGTGCCAGCAGTCCAAGCGGGGGGAGCTCCTACGAGCAGTACTTC. Translating gives CASSPSGGSSYEQYF. J is TRBJ2-7 and V is TRBV27; 9 bases line up with TRBD2. The V gene's germline CDR1 is MNHEY and CDR2 SMNVEV (reference sequence). V lost 5 bases and J lost 0; bases outside the gene matches: 5. CDR3 length equals 15 residues.

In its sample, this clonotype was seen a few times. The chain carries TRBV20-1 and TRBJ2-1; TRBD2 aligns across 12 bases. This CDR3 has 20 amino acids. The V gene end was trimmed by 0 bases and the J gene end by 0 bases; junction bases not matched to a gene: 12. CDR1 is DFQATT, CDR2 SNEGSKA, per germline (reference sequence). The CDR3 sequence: CSAREVLTSGRNSSYNEQFF. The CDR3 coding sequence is TGCAGTGCTAGAGAGGTATTAACTAGCGGGAGGAACAGCTCCTACAATGAGCAGTTCTTC.